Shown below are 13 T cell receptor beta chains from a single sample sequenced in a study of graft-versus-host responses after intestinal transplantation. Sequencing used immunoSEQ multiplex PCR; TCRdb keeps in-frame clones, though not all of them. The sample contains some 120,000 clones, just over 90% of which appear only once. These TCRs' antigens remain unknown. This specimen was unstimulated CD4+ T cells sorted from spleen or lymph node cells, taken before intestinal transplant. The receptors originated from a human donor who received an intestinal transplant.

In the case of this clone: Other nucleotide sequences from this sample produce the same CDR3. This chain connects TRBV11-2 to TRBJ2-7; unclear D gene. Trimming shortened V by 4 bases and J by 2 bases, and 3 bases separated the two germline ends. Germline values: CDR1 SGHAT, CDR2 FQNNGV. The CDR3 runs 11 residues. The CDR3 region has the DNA TGTGCCAGCAGCTCTCCCTACGAGCAGTACTTC. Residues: CASSSPYEQYF.

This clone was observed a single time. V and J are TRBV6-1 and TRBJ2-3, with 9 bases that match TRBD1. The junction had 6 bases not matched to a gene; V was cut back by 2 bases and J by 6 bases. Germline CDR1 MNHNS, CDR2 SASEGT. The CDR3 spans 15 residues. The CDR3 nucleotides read TGTGCCAGCAGTGAAACCGGGACAGGGAGGGATACGCAGTATTTT. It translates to CASSETGTGRDTQYF.

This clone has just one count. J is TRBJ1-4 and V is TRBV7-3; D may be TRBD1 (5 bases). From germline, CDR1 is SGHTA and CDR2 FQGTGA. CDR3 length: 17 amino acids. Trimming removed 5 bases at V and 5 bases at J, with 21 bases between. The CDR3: CASSHGRGASSNEKLFF. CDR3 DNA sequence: TGTGCCAGCAGCCACGGGAGGGGCGCCTCTTCGAATGAAAAACTGTTTTTT.

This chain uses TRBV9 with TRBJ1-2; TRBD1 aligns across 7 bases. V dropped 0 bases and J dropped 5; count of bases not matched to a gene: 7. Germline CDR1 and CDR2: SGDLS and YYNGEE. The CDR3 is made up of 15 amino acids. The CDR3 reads CASSVDGGQPYGYTF. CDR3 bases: TGTGCCAGCAGCGTAGATGGGGGACAGCCTTATGGCTACACCTTC. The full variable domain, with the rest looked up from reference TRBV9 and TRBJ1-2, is DSGVTQTPKHLITATGQRVTLRCSPRSGDLSVYWYQQSLDQGLQFLIQYYNGEERAKGNILERFSAQQFPDLHSELNLSSLELGDSALYFCASSVDGGQPYGYTFGSGTRLTVV.

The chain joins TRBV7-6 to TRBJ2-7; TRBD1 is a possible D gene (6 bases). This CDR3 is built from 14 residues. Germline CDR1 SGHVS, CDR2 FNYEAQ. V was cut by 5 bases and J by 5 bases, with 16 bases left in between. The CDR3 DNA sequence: TGTGCCAGCAGCCCCTTTGACAGGTCCGACGAGCAGTACTTC. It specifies CASSPFDRSDEQYF.

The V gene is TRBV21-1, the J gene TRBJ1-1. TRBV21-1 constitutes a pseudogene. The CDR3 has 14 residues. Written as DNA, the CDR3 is TGTGCCGGCAAGAATTTAGGGCCGAACACTGAAGCTTTCTTT. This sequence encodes CAGKNLGPNTEAFF.

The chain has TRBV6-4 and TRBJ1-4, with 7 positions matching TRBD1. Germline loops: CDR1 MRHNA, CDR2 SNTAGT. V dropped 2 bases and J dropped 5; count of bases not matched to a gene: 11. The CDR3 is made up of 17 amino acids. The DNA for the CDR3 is TGTGCCAGCAGTGACCAAGGACAGGAGTTTAAGAATGAAAAACTGTTTTTT. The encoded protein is CASSDQGQEFKNEKLFF.

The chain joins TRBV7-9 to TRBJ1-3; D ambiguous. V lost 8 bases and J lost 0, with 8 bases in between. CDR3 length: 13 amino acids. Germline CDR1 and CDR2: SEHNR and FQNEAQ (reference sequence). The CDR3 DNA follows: TGTGCCAGCCACGGTCTCTCTGGAAACACCATATATTTT. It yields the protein CASHGLSGNTIYF. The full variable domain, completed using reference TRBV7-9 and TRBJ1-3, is DTGVSQNPRHKITKRGQNVTFRCDPISEHNRLYWYRQTLGQGPEFLTYFQNEAQLEKSRLLSDRFSAERPKGSFSTLEIQRTEQGDSAMYLCASHGLSGNTIYFGEGSWLTVV.

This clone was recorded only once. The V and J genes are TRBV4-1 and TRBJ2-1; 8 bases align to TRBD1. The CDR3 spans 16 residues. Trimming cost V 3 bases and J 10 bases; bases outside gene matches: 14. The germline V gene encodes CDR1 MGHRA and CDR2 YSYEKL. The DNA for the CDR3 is TGCGCCAGCAGCCAGAGGACAGGGATCCGGATCGACGAGCAGTTCTTC. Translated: CASSQRTGIRIDEQFF.

The CDR3 DNA follows: TGTGCCAGCAGCTTTGACGGAACTAGCACAGATACGCAGTATTTT. Protein: CASSFDGTSTDTQYF. The V call is TRBV11-2, the J call TRBJ2-3; D call uncertain. V dropped 3 bases and J dropped 0 bases, with 10 bases sitting between them. This CDR3 is 15 amino acids long. Germline V gene data show CDR1 as SGHAT and CDR2 as FQNNGV.

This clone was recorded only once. The CDR3 protein is CATSRQTRTEAFF. The CDR3 bases are TGTGCCACCAGCAGACAGACCAGGACTGAAGCTTTCTTT. The gene calls are TRBV15 and TRBJ1-1; D remains ambiguous. Germline CDR1 and CDR2: LNHNV and YYDKDF (reference sequence). The ends were cut back, 2 bases at V and 5 bases at J, with 9 bases in the middle. The length of the CDR3 is 13 residues.

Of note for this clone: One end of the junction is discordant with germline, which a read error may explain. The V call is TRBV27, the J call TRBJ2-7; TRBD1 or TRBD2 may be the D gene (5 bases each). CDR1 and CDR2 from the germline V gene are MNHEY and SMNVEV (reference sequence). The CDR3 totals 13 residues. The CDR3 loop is CASSLDGAYERYF. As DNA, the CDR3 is TGTGCCAGCAGCCTGGACGGGGCCTACGAGCGGTACTTC.

The CDR3 region is CASSFGTRQFF. The DNA of the CDR3 is TGTGCCAGCAGCTTCGGGACTAGGCAGTTCTTC. V gene TRBV11-2 combines with J gene TRBJ2-1; 8 positions agree with TRBD2. Trimming cost V 3 bases and J 12 bases; bases outside gene matches: 1. The germline V gene has CDR1 SGHAT and CDR2 FQNNGV. The CDR3 covers 11 residues.